Listed here is a single TCR beta chain. The sample holds a few counts of this clone. What antigen it recognizes has not been identified. No qualities accompany the bases; no much larger clone lies one base away. This sample is drawn from a study of beta chain features in type 1 diabetes (dated by TCRdb to between 2017 and 2018). Looking at the study overall: No differences in mean age, gender distribution, total cell number or subset yield were found between patients and healthy donors. Across all samples, fewer than 130 million sorted cells were examined, and cell number per subset correlated strongly with RNA yield. In the study, recently diagnosed type 1 diabetes patients and matched healthy donors were compared on the TCRB repertoires of their sorted circulating CD4+ T cell subsets. Naive and central memory subsets were obtained from all 30 or so donors, but regulatory and stem cell-like memory subsets were isolated from only 8 patients and roughly 8 healthy donors.

Each donor gave one peripheral blood draw, averaging approximately 110 mL, which was collected into heparinised tubes. Naive, central memory, regulatory and stem cell-like memory CD4+ T cells were sorted on a BD FACSAria II using a panel including CD45RO, CCR7, CD25, CD127, CD95 and CD27. All sorted populations exceeded 98% purity. Right away, PBMCs were isolated by Lymphoprep density gradient centrifugation and were stained directly, with no culture step. So that batch effects would be minimized, each experiment stained and sorted samples in pairs, pairing one healthy donor with one patient. The entire isolated RNA was reverse transcribed using the High Capacity cDNA Reverse Transcription Kit, and thus expressed TCRB transcripts were sequenced. Naive, central memory and regulatory T cell samples underwent deep immunoSEQ sequencing, averaging approximately 3.5 million total reads per sample. Sorted cells were lysed in RLT buffer, and RNA was extracted using DNase-treated RNeasy Micro or Mini kits according to cell number. Each cell subset was processed separately to prevent cross-contamination, with patient and healthy donor samples processed together. Using the immunoSEQ multiplex PCR, TCRB sequences were amplified from cDNA into 87-bp fragments spanning the CDR3 region. Sequencing of the amplicons was performed on the Illumina HiSeq platform. Per the original workflow: Synthetic template baselines were used to correct PCR bias computationally, reads within Hamming distance 2 were collapsed together, and singletons that could not be merged were discarded. By aligning reads against IMGT, V, D and J genes, CDR3 length, and insertions or deletions at six rearrangement sites were assigned. Within each subset, clonotype counts were normalized to sorted cell number, after which true diversity and Gini coefficients were computed with the tcR R package. The overlap coefficient, calculated on TCRB nucleotide sequences, was used to quantify repertoire sharing. As a proxy for the pre-selection repertoire, out-of-frame TCRB sequences from naive cells were analyzed. TCRdb obtained this table from immuneACCESS and retained in-frame rearrangements with V and J assigned. These tables miss some clones; where compared with another copy, unresolved V genes account for less than half of the shortfall, and the remainder is unexplained. V and J calls and clone size are those listed in that table; D and trimming were worked out from the DNA. The table for this sample lists about 660,000 clones; 11% to 15% of them were counted only once. The biggest ten clones account for roughly 0.04% of the sample.

Based on the germline V gene, the CDR1 and CDR2 sequences are MNHEY and SVGAGI. The junction shows trimming of 6 bases on V and 6 bases on J, plus 17 bases between the germline ends. The CDR3 starts with the cysteine, ends with the phenylalanine, and has 14 residues. Kept here is only the CDR3 DNA, which spans 42 bases and is read in frame from base 1. Beyond this particular receptor, the publication reports: Naive, central memory and regulatory TCRB repertoires appeared to be more alike among patients than among healthy donors. Type 1 diabetes patients showed a moderate but significant shortening of TCRB CDR3 length in all four CD4+ subsets. PCR might favor shorter templates, but patient and control samples were amplified and corrected together, so any skew would affect both groups equally. Sequencing cDNA rather than genomic DNA could over-represent highly expressing activated cells, although activation and CD3 levels did not differ between groups. At VDJ recombination sites, type 1 diabetes patients had fewer insertions and more deleted nucleotides, which implies abnormalities in thymic rearrangement. HLA sub-analyses involved small numbers of individuals, so any influence of HLA type on TCRB rearrangement remained unresolved.

Recombination connected TRBV6-5 to TRBJ1-2, with the D gene not confidently named. This receptor was obtained from a young man with type 1 diabetes. The material sequenced was naive CD4+ T cells from blood. Reading the label with the study, this specimen's cell subset or site is: true naive CD4+ T cells. The base sequence is TGTGCCAGCAGCCCCAGTTCGTACTCCGATGGCTACACCTTC. This sequence encodes CASSPSSYSDGYTF.